These T cell receptor beta chains were read from a single sample in a study of blood T cell repertoires in COVID-19. Sequencing was performed with immunoSEQ multiplex PCR; in TCRdb, only in-frame clones are kept and a portion is missing. The table records approximately 250,000 clones, 70% to 90% of them present only once. Sequencing input: PBMCs or T cells enriched from blood (not recorded which). The receptors were sampled from a woman in her twenties or thirties with acute COVID-19. CDR3s include the opening cysteine and the closing phenylalanine or tryptophan. A D gene is named only where the DNA matches it firmly. The listing skips clone size in some rows; elsewhere it reads once, few, many or a size class.

D,V,J,size,DNA,CDR3
-,TRBV7-6,TRBJ2-1,-,TGTGCCAGCAGCTTAGCGGCTTCCTACAATGAGCAGTTCTTC,CASSLAASYNEQFF
TRBD2,TRBV7-2,TRBJ2-1,once,TGTGCCAGCAGCCTGGGACTAGCGGGAGGGCCGGGGGGCTACAATGAGCAGTTCTTC,CASSLGLAGGPGGYNEQFF
-,TRBV18,TRBJ2-7,once,TGTGCCAGCTCACCACCGTCGCAGGCGTCCTACGAGCAGTACTTC,CASSPPSQASYEQYF
TRBD2,TRBV6-4,TRBJ2-2,few,TGTGCCAGCAGTGACTCCCTAGCGGGAGAACACGGGGAGCTGTTTTTT,CASSDSLAGEHGELFF
-,TRBV19,TRBJ2-3,-,TGTGCCAGTAGTATCCGAGTTACAGATACGCAGTATTTT,CASSIRVTDTQYF
TRBD1,TRBV5-1,TRBJ2-2,-,TGCGCCAGCAGCTTGGCACAGGGGGCTGGCACCGGGGAGCTGTTTTTT,CASSLAQGAGTGELFF
TRBD1,TRBV27,TRBJ1-6,-,TGTGCCAGCGGCCTTCCAGGGGGCGCTCGTTCACCCCTCCACTTT,CASGLPGGARSPLHF
TRBD1,TRBV7-9,TRBJ2-7,-,TGTGCCAGCAGCCATACAGGGGGCTACGAGCAGTACTTC,CASSHTGGYEQYF
TRBD1,TRBV27,TRBJ2-7,-,TGTGCCAGCCGGAAGCCGGGACAGGGTTCCGAGCAGTACTTC,CASRKPGQGSEQYF
-,TRBV19,TRBJ1-1,-,TGTGCCAGCAATGACCCACCGGGCACTGAAGCTTTCTTT,CASNDPPGTEAFF
-,TRBV10-3,TRBJ1-2,few,TGTGCCATCAGTGAGTCTGCGCAAAACTATGGCTACACCTTC,CAISESAQNYGYTF
TRBD2,TRBV5-1,TRBJ2-2,-,TGCGCCAGCAGCTCGCCTCCGGGACTAGCGGACACCGGGGAGCTGTTTTTT,CASSSPPGLADTGELFF
-,TRBV4-2,TRBJ1-1,-,TGTGCCAGCAGCCAAGATACGGTTAACACTGAAGCTTTCTTT,CASSQDTVNTEAFF
-,TRBV27,TRBJ2-7,-,TGTGCCAGCAGTTCTGGGAGCTCCTACGAGCAGTACTTC,CASSSGSSYEQYF
-,TRBV9,TRBJ2-1,-,TGTGCCAGCAGCGTAGCTTCAGGGGCTCTTTCCTACAATGAGCAGTTCTTC,CASSVASGALSYNEQFF